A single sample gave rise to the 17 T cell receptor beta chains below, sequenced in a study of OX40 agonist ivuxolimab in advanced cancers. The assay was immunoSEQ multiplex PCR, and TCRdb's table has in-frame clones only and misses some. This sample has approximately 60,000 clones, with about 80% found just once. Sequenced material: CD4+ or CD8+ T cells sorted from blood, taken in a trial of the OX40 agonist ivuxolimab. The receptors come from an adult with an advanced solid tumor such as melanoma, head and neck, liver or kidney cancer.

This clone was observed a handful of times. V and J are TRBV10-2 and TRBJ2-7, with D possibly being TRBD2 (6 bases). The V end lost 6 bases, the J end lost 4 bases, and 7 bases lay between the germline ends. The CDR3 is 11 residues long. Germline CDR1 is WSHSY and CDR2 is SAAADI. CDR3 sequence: CASRRGYEQYF. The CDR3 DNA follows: TGCGCCAGCAGACGGGGGTACGAGCAGTACTTC.

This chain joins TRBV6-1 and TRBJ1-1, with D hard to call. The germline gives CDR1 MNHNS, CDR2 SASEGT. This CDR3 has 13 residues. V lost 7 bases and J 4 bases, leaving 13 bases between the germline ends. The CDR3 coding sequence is TGTGCCAGCACTGATGTAGGGCCCACTGAAGCTTTCTTT. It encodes CASTDVGPTEAFF.

The CDR3 DNA follows: TGTGCCAGCAGCCTCGGGACTAGCGGGACCGATACGCAGTATTTT. It translates to CASSLGTSGTDTQYF. This chain joins TRBV28 and TRBJ2-3; 13 positions agree with TRBD2. V lost 6 bases to trimming and J lost 6 bases; unmatched junction nucleotides: 6. CDR3 size: 15 residues. Germline V lookup: CDR1 MDHEN, CDR2 SYDVKM.

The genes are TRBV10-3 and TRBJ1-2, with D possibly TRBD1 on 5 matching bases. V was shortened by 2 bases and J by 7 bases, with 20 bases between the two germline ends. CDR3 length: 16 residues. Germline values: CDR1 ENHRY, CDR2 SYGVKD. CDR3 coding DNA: TGTGCCATCAGTGAGCGCCCCGGGGGGGGTCGACCTGGCTACACCTTC. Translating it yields CAISERPGGGRPGYTF.

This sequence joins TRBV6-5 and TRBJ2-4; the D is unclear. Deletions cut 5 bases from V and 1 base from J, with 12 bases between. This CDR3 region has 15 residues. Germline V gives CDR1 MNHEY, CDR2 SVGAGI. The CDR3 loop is CASSLGRLAKNIQYF. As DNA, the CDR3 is TGTGCCAGCAGTCTCGGTCGGTTGGCCAAAAACATTCAGTACTTC.

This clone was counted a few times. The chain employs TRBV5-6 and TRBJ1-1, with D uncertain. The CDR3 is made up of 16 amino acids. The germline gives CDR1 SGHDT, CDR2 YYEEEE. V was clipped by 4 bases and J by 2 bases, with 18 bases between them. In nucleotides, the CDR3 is TGTGCCAGCAGCAACGCAGAAACCAGATTAAACACTGAAGCTTTCTTT. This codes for CASSNAETRLNTEAFF.

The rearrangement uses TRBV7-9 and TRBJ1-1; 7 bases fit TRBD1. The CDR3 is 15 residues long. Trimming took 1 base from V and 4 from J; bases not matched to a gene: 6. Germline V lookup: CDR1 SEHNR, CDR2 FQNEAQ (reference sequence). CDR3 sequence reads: CASSLVVGGGTEAFF. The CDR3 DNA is TGTGCCAGCAGCTTAGTGGTAGGGGGCGGCACTGAAGCTTTCTTT.

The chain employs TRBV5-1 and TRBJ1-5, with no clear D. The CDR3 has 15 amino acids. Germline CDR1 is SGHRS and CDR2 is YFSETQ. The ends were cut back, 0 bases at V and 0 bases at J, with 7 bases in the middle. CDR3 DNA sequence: TGCGCCAGCAGCTTGGACAGTTATAGCAATCAGCCCCAGCATTTT. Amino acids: CASSLDSYSNQPQHF.

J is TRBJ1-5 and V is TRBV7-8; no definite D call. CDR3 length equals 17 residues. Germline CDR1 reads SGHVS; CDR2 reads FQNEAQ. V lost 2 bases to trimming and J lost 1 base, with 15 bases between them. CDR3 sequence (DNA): TGTGCCAGCAGCTTACTTGCGGCCTTTCGAAGCAATCAGCCCCAGCATTTT. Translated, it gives CASSLLAAFRSNQPQHF. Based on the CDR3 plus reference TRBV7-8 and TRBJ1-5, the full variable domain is GAGVSQSPRYKVAKRGQDVALRCDPISGHVSLFWYQQALGQGPEFLTYFQNEAQLDKSGLPSDRFFAERPEGSVSTLKIQRTQQEDSAVYLCASSLLAAFRSNQPQHFGDGTRLSIL.

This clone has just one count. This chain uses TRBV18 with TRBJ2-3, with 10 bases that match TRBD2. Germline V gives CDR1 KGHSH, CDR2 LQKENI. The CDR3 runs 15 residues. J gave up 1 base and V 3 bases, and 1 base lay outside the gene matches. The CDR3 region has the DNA TGTGCCAGCTCACCGCTAGCGGGAGGCACAGATACGCAGTATTTT. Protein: CASSPLAGGTDTQYF.

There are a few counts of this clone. The CDR3 loop is CASTTRRLTDTQYF. As DNA, the CDR3 is TGCGCCAGCACGACTAGGAGGTTGACAGATACGCAGTATTTT. The V call is TRBV5-1, the J call TRBJ2-3; tentatively, D is TRBD2 (6 bases). The V gene lost 6 bases and the J gene lost 3 bases, with 14 bases spanning the gap. This CDR3 contains 14 residues. Germline values: CDR1 SGHRS, CDR2 YFSETQ.

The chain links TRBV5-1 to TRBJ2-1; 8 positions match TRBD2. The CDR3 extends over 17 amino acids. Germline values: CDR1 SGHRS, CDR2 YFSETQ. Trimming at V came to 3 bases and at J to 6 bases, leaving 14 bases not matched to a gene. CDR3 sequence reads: CASSSTPGLEIVNEQFF. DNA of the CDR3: TGCGCCAGCAGCTCAACGCCGGGACTAGAGATAGTCAATGAGCAGTTCTTC.

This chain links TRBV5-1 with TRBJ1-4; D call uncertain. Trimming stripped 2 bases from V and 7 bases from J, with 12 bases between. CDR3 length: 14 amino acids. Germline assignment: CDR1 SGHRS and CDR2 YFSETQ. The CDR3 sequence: CASSLDFPGEKLFF. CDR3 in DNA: TGCGCCAGCAGCTTAGACTTCCCCGGTGAAAAACTGTTTTTT.

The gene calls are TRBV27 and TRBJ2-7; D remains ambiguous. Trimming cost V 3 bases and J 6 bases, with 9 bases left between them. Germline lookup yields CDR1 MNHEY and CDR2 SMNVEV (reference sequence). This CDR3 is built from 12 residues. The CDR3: CASSFPTGEQYF. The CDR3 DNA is TGTGCCAGCAGTTTTCCGACGGGCGAGCAGTACTTC.

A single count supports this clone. CDR3 nucleotides: TGTGCCAGCAGCTGGGGGGGAACCTACGAGCAGTACTTC. Protein product: CASSWGGTYEQYF. This chain links TRBV14 with TRBJ2-7; 7 nucleotides line up with TRBD2. Germline-derived CDR1 and CDR2 are SGHDN and FVKESK. This CDR3 is built from 13 residues. J gave up 2 bases and V 5 bases, and 3 bases lay outside the gene matches. The full variable domain, completed using reference TRBV14 and TRBJ2-7, is EAGVTQFPSHSVIEKGQTVTLRCDPISGHDNLYWYRRVMGKEIKFLLHFVKESKQDESGMPNNRFLAERTGGTYSTLKVQPAELEDSGVYFCASSWGGTYEQYFGPGTRLTVT.

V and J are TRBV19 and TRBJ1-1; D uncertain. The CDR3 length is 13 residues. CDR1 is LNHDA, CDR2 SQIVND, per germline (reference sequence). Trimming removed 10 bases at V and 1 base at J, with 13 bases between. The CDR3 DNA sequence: TGTGCCACTAAGCCCCGGGGGAACACTGAAGCTTTCTTT. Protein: CATKPRGNTEAFF. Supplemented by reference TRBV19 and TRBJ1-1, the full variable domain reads DGGITQSPKYLFRKEGQNVTLSCEQNLNHDAMYWYRQDPGQGLRLIYYSQIVNDFQKGDIAEGYSVSREKKESFPLTVTSAQKNPTAFYLCATKPRGNTEAFFGQGTRLTVV.

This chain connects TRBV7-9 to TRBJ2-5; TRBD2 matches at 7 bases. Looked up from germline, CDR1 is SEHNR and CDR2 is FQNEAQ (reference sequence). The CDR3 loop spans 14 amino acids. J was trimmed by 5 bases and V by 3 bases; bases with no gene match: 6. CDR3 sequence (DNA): TGTGCCAGCAGCTTCCGCGGGGGATGGGAGACCCAGTACTTC. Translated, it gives CASSFRGGWETQYF. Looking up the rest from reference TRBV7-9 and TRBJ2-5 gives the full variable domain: DTGVSQNPRHKITKRGQNVTFRCDPISEHNRLYWYRQTLGQGPEFLTYFQNEAQLEKSRLLSDRFSAERPKGSFSTLEIQRTEQGDSAMYLCASSFRGGWETQYFGPGTRLLVL.